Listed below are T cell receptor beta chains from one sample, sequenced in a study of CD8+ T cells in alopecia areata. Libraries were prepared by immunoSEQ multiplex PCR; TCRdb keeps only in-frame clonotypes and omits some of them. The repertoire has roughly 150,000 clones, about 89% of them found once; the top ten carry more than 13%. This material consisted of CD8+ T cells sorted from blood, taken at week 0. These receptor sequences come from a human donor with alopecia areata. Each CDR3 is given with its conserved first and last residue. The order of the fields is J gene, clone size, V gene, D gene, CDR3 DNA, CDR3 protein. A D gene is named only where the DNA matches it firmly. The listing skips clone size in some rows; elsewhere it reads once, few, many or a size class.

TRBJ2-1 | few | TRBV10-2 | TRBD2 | TGCGCCAGCACCAACTGGGGGACTAGCGGTGTCGATGAGCAGTTCTTC | CASTNWGTSGVDEQFF
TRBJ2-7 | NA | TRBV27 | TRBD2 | TGTGCCAGCAGTCTCCGGGGGGGCCCCCGCGAGCAGTACTTC | CASSLRGGPREQYF
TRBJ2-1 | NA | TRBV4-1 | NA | TGCGCCAGCAGCCAAGTAAACCCAGCCGGGCCTGGCGATGAGCAGTTCTTC | CASSQVNPAGPGDEQFF
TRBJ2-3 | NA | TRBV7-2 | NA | TGTGCCAGCAGCGCGTGGGCCTCGGGCACAGATACGCAGTATTTT | CASSAWASGTDTQYF
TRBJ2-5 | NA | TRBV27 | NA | TGTGCCACGGGAGTAGTAGGGCAAGAGACCCAGTACTTC | CATGVVGQETQYF
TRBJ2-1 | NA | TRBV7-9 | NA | TGTGCCAGCAGCCCCCCAGTTGGGTACAATGAGCAGTTCTTC | CASSPPVGYNEQFF
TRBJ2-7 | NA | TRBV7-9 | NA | TGTGCCAGCAGCTTAGGCAGGGAGTTTTCCCACGAGCAGTACTTC | CASSLGREFSHEQYF
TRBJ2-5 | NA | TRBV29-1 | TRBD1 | TGCAGCGTCGAGGACAGGGGGCAAGAGACCCAGTACTTC | CSVEDRGQETQYF
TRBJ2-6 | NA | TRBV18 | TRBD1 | TGTGCCAGCTCACCCCAAGAAAAATATCGGGACAGGGCTGGGGCCAACGTCCTGACTTTC | CASSPQEKYRDRAGANVLTF
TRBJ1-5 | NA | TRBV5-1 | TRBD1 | TGCGCCAGCAGCGTGGACAGGGGGGAGCCCCAGCATTTT | CASSVDRGEPQHF
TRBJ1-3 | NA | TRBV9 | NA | TGTGCCAGCAGCCCGTGGACCCAGGTCGGGGGAAACACCATATATTTT | CASSPWTQVGGNTIYF